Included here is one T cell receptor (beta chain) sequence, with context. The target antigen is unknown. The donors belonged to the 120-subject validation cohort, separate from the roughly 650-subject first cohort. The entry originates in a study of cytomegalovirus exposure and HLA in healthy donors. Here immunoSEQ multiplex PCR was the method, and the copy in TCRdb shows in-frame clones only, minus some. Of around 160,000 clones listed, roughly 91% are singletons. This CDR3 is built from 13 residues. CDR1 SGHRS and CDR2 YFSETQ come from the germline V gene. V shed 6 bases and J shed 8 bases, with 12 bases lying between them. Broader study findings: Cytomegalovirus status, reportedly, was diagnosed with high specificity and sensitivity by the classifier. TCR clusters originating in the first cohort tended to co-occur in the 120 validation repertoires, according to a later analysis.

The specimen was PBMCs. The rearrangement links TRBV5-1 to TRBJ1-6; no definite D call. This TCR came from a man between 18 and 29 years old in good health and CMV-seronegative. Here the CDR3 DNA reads TGCGCCAGCAAGTCGGGTTCGGATTCACCCCTCCACTTT. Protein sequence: CASKSGSDSPLHF.